The clone carrying this T cell receptor (beta chain) was picked up many times. The antigen is undetermined. This entry is derived from a study of CD8 T cells in ankylosing spondylitis. Study-level points and caveats: In ankylosing spondylitis blood, a motif of eight highly homologous TCR beta variants appeared characteristic.

For TCR beta, libraries came from quantitative 5'-RACE with molecular barcodes. TCRdb re-analysed the 5' RACE reads in MiXCR, keeping a single row per CDR3 protein. The top ten hold roughly 6.8% of the sample, which has under 300,000 distinct CDR3 sequences, around a tenth seen once. The TCR sequence derives from a male donor with ankylosing spondylitis or in good health (not recorded which). The sample consisted of blood, either unsorted or a sorted T cell fraction (not recorded which).

The CDR3 DNA sequence: TGCAGCGTTGACCCAGGACTAGCGGGAGAGACCTACAATGAGCAGTTCTTC. Translated: CSVDPGLAGETYNEQFF. This chain links TRBV29-1 with TRBJ2-1, with 13 bases that match TRBD2. The CDR3 is made up of 17 amino acids. Germline values: CDR1 SQVTM, CDR2 ANQGSEA. J gave up 2 bases and V 3 bases, and 7 bases lay outside the gene matches.